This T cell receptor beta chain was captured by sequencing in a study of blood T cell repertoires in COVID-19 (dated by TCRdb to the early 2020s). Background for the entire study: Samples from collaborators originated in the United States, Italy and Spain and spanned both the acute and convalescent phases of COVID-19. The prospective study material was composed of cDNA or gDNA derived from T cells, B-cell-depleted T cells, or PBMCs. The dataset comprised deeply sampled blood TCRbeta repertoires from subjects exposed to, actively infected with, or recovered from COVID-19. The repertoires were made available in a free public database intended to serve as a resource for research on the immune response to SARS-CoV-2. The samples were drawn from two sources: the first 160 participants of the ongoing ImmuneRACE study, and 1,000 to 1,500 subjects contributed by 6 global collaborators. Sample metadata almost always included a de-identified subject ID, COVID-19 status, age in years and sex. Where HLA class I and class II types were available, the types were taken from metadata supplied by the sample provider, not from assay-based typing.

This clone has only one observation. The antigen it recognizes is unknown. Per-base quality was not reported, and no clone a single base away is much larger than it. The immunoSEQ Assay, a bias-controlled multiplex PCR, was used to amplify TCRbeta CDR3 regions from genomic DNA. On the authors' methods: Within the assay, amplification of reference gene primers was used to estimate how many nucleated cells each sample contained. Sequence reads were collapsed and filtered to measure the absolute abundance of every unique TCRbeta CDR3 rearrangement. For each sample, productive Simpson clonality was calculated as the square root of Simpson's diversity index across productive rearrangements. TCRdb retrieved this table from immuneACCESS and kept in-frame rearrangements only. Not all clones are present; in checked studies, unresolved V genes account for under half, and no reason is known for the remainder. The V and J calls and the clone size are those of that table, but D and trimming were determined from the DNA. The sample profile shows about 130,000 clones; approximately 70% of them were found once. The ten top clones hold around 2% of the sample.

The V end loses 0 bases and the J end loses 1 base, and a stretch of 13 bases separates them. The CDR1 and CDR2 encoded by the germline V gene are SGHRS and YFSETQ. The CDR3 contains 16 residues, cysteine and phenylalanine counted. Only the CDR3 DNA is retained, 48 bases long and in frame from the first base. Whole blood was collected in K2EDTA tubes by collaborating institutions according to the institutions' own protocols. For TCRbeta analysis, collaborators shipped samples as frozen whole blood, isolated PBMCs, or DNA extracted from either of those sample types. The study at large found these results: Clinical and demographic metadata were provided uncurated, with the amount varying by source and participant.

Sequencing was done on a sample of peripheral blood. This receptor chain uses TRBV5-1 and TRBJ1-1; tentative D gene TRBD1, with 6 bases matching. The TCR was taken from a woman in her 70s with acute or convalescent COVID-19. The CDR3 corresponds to CASSLDVGARNTEAFF. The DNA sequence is TGCGCCAGCAGCTTGGATGTGGGGGCTCGGAACACTGAAGCTTTCTTT.